The clone carrying this TCR beta chain showed up just a few times. What it binds is unknown. Those with hyperthyroidism were 18 to 65 years old, newly diagnosed, and ill for under 2 months. Fresh peripheral blood, roughly 10 ml, was the source of the PBMCs. The sample belongs to a study of T cells in Graves' hyperthyroidism and ophthalmopathy. Study as a whole: Initial diagnosis, before any treatment, was when peripheral blood was collected. Whole-study results and caveats: For ophthalmopathy, model prediction preceded onset by a median 6.5 months.

RNA transcripts yielded amplified TCR beta CDR3 regions. RT-PCR in the first round (using the HTBI primer set) targeted the TCR CDR3. TCRdb fed the multiplex PCR reads into MiXCR, producing one record per CDR3 protein. Of over 500,000 distinct CDR3 sequences listed, 11% to 15% were seen once; the top ten hold approximately 15%. Germline V gene lookup returns CDR1 MNHNS and CDR2 SASEGT. This CDR3 is built from 14 residues. V was clipped by 5 bases and J by 8 bases; unmatched bases: 11. Sequencing used blood. The V call is TRBV6-1, the J call TRBJ1-2, with 7 bases lining up with TRBD1. The receptor comes from a woman in her thirties or forties with Graves' hyperthyroidism. CDR3 amino acids: CASSLSVGGEGYTF. The DNA for the CDR3 is TGTGCCAGCAGTCTATCTGTAGGGGGCGAGGGCTACACCTTC.